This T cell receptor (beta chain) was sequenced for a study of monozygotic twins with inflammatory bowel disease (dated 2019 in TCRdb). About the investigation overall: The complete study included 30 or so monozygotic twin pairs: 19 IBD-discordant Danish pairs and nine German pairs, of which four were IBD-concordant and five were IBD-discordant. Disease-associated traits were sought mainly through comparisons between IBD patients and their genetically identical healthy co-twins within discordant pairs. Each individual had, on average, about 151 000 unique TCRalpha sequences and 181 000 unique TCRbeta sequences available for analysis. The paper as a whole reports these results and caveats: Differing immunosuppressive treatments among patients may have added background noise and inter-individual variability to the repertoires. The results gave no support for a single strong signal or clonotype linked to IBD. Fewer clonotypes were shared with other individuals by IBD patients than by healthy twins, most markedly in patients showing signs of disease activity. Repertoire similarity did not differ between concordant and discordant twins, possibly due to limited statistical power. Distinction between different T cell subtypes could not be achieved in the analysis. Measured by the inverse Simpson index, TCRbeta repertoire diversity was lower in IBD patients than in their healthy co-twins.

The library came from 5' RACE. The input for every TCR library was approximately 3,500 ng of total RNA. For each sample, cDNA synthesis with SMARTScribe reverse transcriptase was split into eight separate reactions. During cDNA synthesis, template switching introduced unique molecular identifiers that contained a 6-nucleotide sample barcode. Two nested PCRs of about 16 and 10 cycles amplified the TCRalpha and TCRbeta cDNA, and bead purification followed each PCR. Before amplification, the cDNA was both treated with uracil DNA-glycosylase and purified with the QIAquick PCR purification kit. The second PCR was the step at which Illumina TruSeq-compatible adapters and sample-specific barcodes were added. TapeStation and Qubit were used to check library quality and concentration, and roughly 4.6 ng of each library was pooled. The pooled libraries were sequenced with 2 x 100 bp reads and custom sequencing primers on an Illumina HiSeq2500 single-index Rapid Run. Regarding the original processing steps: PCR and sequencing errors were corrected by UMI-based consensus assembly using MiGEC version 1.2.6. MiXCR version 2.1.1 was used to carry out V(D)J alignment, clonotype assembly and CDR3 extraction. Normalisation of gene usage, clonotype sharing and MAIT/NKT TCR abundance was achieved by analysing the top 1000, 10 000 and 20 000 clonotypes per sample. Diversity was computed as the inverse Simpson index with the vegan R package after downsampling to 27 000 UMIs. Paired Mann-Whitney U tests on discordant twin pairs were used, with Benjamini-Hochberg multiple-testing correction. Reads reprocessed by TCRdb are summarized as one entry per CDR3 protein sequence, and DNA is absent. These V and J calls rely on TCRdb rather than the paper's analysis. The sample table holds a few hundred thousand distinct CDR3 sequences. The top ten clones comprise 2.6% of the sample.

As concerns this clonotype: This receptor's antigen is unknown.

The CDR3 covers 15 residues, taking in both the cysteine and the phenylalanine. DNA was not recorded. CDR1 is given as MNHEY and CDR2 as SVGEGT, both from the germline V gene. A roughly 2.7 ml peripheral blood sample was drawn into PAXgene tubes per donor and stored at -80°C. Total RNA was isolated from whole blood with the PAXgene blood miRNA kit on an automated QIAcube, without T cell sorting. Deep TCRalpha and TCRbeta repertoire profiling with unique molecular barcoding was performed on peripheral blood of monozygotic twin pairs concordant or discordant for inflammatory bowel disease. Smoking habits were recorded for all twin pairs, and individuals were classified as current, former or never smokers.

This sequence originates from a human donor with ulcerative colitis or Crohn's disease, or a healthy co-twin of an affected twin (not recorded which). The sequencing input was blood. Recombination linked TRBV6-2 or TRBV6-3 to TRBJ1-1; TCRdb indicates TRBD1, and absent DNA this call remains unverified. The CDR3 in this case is CASSFPGQVNTEAFF.